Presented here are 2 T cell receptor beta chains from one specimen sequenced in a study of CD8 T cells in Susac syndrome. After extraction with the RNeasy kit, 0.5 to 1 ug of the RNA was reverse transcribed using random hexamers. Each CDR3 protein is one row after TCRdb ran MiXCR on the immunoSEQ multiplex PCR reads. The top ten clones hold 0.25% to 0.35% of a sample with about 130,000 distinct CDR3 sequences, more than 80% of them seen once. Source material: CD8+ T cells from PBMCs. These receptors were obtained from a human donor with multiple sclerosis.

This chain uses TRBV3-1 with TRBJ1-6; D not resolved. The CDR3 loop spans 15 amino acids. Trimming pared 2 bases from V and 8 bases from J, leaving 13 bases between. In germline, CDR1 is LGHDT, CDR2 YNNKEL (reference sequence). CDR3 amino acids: CASSQLSPGDSPLHF. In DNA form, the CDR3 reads TGTGCCAGCAGCCAACTCAGCCCCGGAGATTCACCCCTCCACTTT.

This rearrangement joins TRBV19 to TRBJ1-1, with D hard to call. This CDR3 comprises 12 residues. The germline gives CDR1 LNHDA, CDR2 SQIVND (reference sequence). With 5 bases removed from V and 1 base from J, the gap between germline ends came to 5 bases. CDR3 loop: CASSWQNTEAFF. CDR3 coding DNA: TGTGCCAGTAGTTGGCAGAACACTGAAGCTTTCTTT.